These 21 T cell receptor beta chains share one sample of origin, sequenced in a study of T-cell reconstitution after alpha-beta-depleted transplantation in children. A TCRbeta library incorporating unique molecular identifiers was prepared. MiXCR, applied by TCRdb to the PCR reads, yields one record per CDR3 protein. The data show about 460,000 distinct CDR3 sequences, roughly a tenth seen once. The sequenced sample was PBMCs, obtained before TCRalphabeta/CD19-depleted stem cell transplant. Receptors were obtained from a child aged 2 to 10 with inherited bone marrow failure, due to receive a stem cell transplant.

The CDR3 coding sequence is TGCGCCAGCAGCCATCTCTTGAAGAGCACTGAAGCTTTCTTT. It encodes CASSHLLKSTEAFF. This chain joins TRBV4-1 and TRBJ1-1, with no clear D. Germline V gives CDR1 MGHRA, CDR2 YSYEKL. The CDR3 runs to 14 residues. V lost 3 bases and J 4 bases, leaving 12 bases between the germline ends.

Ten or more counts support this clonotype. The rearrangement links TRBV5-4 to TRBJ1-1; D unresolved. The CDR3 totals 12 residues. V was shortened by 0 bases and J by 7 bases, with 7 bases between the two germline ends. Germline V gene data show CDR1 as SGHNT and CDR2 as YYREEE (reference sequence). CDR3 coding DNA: TGTGCCAGCAGCTTGGACAGTTATGAAGCTTTCTTT. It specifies CASSLDSYEAFF.

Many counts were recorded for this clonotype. CDR3 amino acids: CASSLFGVGYEQYF. As DNA, the CDR3 is TGTGCCAGCAGTCTGTTCGGAGTTGGCTACGAGCAGTACTTC. The chain uses TRBV6-2 or TRBV6-3 and TRBJ2-7, with D unclear. V lost 5 bases and J lost 3, with 14 bases in between. CDR3 length: 14 residues. Germline CDR1 is MNHEY and CDR2 is SVGEGT.

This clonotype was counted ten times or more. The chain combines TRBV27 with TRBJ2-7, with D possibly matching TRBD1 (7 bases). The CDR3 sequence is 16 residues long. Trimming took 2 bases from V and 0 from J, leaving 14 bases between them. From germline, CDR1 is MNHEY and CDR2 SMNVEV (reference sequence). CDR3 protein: CASSLLSRGVSYEQYF. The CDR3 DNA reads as TGTGCCAGCAGTTTACTCTCCAGGGGGGTCTCCTACGAGCAGTACTTC.

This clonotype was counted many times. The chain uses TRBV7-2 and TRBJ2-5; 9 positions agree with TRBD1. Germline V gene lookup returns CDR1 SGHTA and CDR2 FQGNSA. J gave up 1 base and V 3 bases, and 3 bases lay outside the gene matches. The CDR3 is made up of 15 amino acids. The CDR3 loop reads CASSFYRGPQETQYF. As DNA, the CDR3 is TGTGCCAGCAGCTTTTACAGGGGGCCCCAAGAGACCCAGTACTTC.

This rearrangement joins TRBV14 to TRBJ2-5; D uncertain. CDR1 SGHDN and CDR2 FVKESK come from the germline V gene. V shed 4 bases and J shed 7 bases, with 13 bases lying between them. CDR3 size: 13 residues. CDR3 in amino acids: CASSLDSGRTQYF. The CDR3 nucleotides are TGTGCCAGCAGCCTTGACTCTGGGCGGACCCAGTACTTC.

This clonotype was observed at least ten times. This CDR3 reads CASSGTRNTGELFF. CDR3 nucleotides: TGTGCCAGCAGTGGGACACGTAACACCGGGGAGCTGTTTTTT. This rearrangement joins TRBV2 to TRBJ2-2; D possibly corresponds to TRBD1 (5 bases). Germline CDR1 and CDR2: SNHLY and FYNNEI. CDR3 length: 14 amino acids. V lost 4 bases to trimming and J lost 2 bases, with 8 bases between them.

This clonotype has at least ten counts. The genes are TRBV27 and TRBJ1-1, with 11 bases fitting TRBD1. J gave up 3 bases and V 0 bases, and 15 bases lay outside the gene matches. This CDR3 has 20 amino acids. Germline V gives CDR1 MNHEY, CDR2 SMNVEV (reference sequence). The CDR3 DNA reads TGTGCCAGCAGTTTATCGCACCTTCCCGGGACAGGGGGGTTAGACACTGAAGCTTTCTTT. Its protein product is CASSLSHLPGTGGLDTEAFF.

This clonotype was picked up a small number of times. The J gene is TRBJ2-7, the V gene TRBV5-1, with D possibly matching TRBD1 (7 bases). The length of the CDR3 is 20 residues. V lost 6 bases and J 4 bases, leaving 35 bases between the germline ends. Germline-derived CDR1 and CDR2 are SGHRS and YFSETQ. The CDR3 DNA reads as TGCGCCAGCAATCGGGGATCTGGGACAGAGCCTTTTAGCGGACAATACGAGCAGTACTTC. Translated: CASNRGSGTEPFSGQYEQYF.

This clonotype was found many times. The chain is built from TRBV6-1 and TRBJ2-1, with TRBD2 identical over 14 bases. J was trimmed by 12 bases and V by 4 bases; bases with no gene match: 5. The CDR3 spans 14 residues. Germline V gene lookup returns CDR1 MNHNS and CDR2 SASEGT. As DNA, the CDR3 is TGTGCCAGCAGTGGGGGACTAGCGGGAGTATGGCAGTTCTTC. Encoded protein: CASSGGLAGVWQFF.

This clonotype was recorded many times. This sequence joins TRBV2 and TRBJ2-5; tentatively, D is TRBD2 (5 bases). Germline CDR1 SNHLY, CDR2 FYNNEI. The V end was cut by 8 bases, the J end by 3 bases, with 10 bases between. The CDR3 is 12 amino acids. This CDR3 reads CASEDGEETQYF. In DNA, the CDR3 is TGTGCCAGCGAAGACGGGGAAGAGACCCAGTACTTC.

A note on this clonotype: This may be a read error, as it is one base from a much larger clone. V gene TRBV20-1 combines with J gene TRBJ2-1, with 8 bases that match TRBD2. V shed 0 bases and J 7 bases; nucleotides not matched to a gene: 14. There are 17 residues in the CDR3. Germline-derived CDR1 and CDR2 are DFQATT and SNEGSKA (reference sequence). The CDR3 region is CSARDRSAGEWLNEQFF. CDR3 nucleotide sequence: TGCAGTGCTAGAGATCGGTCAGCGGGAGAATGGTTAAATGAGCAGTTCTTC.

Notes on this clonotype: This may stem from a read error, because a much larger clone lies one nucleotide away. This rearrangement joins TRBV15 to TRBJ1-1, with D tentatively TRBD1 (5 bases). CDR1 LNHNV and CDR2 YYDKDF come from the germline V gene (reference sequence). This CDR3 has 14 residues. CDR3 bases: TGTGCCACCAGCTCGGGACGTTCGAACACTAAAGCTTTCTTT. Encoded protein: CATSSGRSNTKAFF.

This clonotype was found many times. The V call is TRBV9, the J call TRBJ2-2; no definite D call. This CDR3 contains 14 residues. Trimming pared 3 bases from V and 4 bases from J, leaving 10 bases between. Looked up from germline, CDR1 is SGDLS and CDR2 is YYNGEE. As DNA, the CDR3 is TGTGCCAGCAGCGATAACAGATTCACCGGGGAGCTGTTTTTT. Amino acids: CASSDNRFTGELFF.

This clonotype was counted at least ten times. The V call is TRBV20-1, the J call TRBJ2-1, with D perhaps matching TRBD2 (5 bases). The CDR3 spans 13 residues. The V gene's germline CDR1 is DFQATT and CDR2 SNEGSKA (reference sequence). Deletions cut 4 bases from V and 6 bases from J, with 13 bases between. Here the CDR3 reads CSATGNPINEQFF. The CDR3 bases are TGCAGTGCTACCGGGAATCCTATCAATGAGCAGTTCTTC.

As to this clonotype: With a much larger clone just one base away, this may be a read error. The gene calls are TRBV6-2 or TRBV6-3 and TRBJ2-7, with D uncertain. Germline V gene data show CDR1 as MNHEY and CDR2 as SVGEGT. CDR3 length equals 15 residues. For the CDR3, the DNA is TGTGCCAGCAGTTACTTCCCCGCCGGATCCTACAAGCAGTACTTC. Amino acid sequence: CASSYFPAGSYKQYF.

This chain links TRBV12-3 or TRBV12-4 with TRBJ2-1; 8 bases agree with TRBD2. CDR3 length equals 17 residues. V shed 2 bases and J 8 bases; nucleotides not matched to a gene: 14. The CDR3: CASSLPLTSGEGHEQFF. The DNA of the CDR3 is TGTGCCAGCAGTTTACCCTTAACTAGCGGCGAGGGGCATGAGCAGTTCTTC.

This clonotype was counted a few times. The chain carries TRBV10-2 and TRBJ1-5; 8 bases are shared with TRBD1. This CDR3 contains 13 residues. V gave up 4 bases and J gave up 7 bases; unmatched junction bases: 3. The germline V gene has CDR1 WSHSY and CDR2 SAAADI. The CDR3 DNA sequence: TGCGCCAGCAGTGGACAGGGGTTACAGCCCCAGCATTTT. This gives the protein CASSGQGLQPQHF.

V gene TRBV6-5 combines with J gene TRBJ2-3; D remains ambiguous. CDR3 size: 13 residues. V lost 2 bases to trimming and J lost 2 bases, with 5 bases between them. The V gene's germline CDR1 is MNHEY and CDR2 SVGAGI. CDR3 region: CASSYGPTDTQYF. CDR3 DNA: TGTGCCAGCAGTTACGGTCCCACAGATACGCAGTATTTT.

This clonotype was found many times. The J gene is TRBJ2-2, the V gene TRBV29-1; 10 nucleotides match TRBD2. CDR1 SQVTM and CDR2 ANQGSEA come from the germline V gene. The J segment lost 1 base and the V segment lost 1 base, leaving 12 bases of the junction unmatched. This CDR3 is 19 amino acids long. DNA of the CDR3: TGCAGCGTTGAAGGTCTTCCCATTTCTAGCGGGAGGAACACCGGGGAGCTGTTTTTT. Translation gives CSVEGLPISSGRNTGELFF.

CDR3: CATSRDLWSSYEQYF. The DNA of the CDR3 is TGTGCCACCAGCAGAGATCTCTGGAGCTCCTACGAGCAGTACTTC. This sequence joins TRBV15 and TRBJ2-7; D not resolved. V dropped 0 bases and J dropped 0 bases, with 9 bases sitting between them. CDR1 and CDR2 from the germline V gene are LNHNV and YYDKDF (reference sequence). This CDR3 is 15 amino acids long.